This TCR beta chain is from a study of T-cell reconstitution after alpha-beta-depleted transplantation in children. As it was prepared, the TCRbeta library received unique molecular identifiers. A single record per CDR3 protein comes from TCRdb applying MiXCR to the PCR reads. The sample has about a million distinct CDR3 sequences; less than 30% are singletons. CDR3 length: 15 residues. The V and J ends lost 3 bases and 4 bases, in that order; junction bases with no gene match: 8. Per the germline V gene, CDR1 is LGHNA and CDR2 is YSLEER. This TCR was recovered from a boy under three years old who had a stem cell transplant for SCID, so the T cells may come from the graft donor. The specimen was PBMCs, mostly from graft donor cells, collected 360 days after TCRalphabeta/CD19-depleted stem cell transplant. This sequence joins TRBV4-3 and TRBJ1-2, with 7 bases lining up with TRBD1. The CDR3 is CASSQELGTAYGYTF. CDR3 in DNA: TGCGCCAGCAGCCAGGAACTAGGGACAGCCTATGGCTACACCTTC.